These T cell receptor beta chains were read from a single sample in a study of cytomegalovirus exposure and HLA in healthy donors. TCRdb's copy holds only in-frame clones and misses some; the assay was immunoSEQ multiplex PCR. The sample totals about 46,000 clones. The specimen was PBMCs. All receptors come from a middle-aged woman in good health and CMV-seronegative. The CDR3 runs from the conserved cysteine through the conserved F or W. The order of the fields is CDR3 length, J gene, D gene, V gene, CDR3 protein, CDR3 DNA. D genes are given only for firm matches.

>15|TRBJ2-7|NA|TRBV6-1
CASSEASAGLGEQYF
TGTGCCAGCAGTGAAGCGTCAGCCGGGTTGGGCGAGCAGTACTTC
>13|TRBJ1-1|TRBD1|TRBV28
CASSVTGYTEAFF
TGTGCCAGCAGTGTGACAGGGTACACTGAAGCTTTCTTT
>13|TRBJ1-3|NA|TRBV11-2
CATRLSSGNTIYF
TGTGCCACCCGTCTTAGCTCTGGAAACACCATATATTTT
>10|TRBJ2-7|NA|TRBV20-1
CSALRPKEYF
TGCAGTGCCCTGAGGCCTAAGGAGTACTTC
>13|TRBJ1-1|NA|TRBV27
CASSASGGAEAFF
TGTGCCAGCAGTGCCTCGGGGGGAGCTGAAGCTTTCTTT
>15|TRBJ2-5|TRBD2|TRBV19
CASSAARGAKETQYF
TGTGCCAGTAGTGCAGCGCGGGGGGCGAAAGAGACCCAGTACTTC
>16|TRBJ2-1|NA|TRBV5-4
CASSEMGTQVRNEQFF
TGTGCCAGCAGCGAGATGGGCACTCAGGTGCGCAATGAGCAGTTCTTC
>15|TRBJ1-4|NA|TRBV6-5
CASSYGRAFNEKLFF
TGTGCCAGCAGTTACGGGAGGGCCTTTAATGAAAAACTGTTTTTT
>14|TRBJ2-7|TRBD1|TRBV27
CASKLGQGSYEQYF
TGTGCCAGCAAACTGGGACAGGGATCCTACGAGCAGTACTTC
>17|TRBJ1-2|NA|TRBV2
CASSEARKGVPNYGYTF
TGTGCCAGCAGTGAAGCGCGAAAGGGGGTTCCAAACTATGGCTACACCTTC
>13|TRBJ2-7|NA|TRBV5-1
CASRPQVAYEQYF
TGCGCCAGCAGACCCCAGGTCGCCTACGAGCAGTACTTC
>13|TRBJ2-1|TRBD2|TRBV5-1
CASSLLAGNEQFF
TGCGCCAGCAGCCTACTAGCGGGAAATGAGCAGTTCTTC
>13|TRBJ2-6|NA|TRBV19
CASRSTGANVLTF
TGTGCCAGTAGGTCCACTGGGGCCAACGTCCTGACTTTC
>13|TRBJ2-3|NA|TRBV6-5
CASQRLVADTQYF
TGTGCCAGTCAAAGACTAGTCGCAGATACGCAGTATTTT
>13|TRBJ2-1|NA|TRBV2
CASSPGTHNEQFF
TGTGCCAGCAGTCCCGGGACACACAATGAGCAGTTCTTC
>13|TRBJ2-2|NA|TRBV30
CACRPGYTGELFF
TGTGCCTGTAGACCGGGGTACACCGGGGAGCTGTTTTTT
>15|TRBJ1-2|NA|TRBV4-3
CASSQDGWRADGYTF
TGCGCCAGCAGCCAAGATGGATGGAGGGCGGATGGCTACACCTTC
>17|TRBJ1-5|TRBD1|TRBV4-2
CASSPGTGEGSNQPQHF
TGTGCCAGCAGCCCCGGGACAGGTGAGGGGAGCAATCAGCCCCAGCATTTT
>14|TRBJ2-1|NA|TRBV5-1
CASSLGQIGDEQFF
TGCGCCAGCAGCTTGGGACAGATTGGGGATGAGCAGTTCTTC
>14|TRBJ1-2|TRBD1|TRBV6-5
CASSPGQGSYGYTF
TGTGCCAGCAGTCCCGGACAGGGTAGCTATGGCTACACCTTC
>13|TRBJ2-7|NA|TRBV5-1
CASSTGLDHGQYF
TGCGCCAGCAGCACCGGACTGGATCACGGGCAGTACTTC
>14|TRBJ1-5|TRBD1|TRBV4-1
CASSQRTGSQPQHF
TGCGCCAGCAGCCAACGGACAGGGTCTCAGCCCCAGCATTTT
>14|TRBJ2-2|TRBD2|TRBV7-3
CASGLAGVAGELFF
TGTGCCAGCGGACTAGCGGGAGTGGCCGGGGAGCTGTTTTTT
>16|TRBJ2-1|TRBD2|TRBV9
CASSTGGADLPSEQFF
TGTGCCAGCAGCACGGGGGGGGCAGACCTCCCCAGTGAGCAGTTCTTC
>12|TRBJ1-2|NA|TRBV5-1
CASSLDSYGYTF
TGCGCCAGCAGCTTGGACTCCTATGGCTACACCTTC
>16|TRBJ2-1|TRBD2|TRBV30
CAWSGTSGPSYNEQFF
TGTGCCTGGAGTGGGACTAGCGGGCCATCCTACAATGAGCAGTTCTTC